Presented here are 22 T cell receptor beta chains from one specimen sequenced in a study of molecular identifiers for immune sequencing clone quantification. TCRdb re-called the PCR reads with MiXCR, one entry per CDR3 protein. The sample yields about 320,000 distinct CDR3 sequences, 24% seen once. Sequences were obtained from naive CD8+ T cells from blood, with Jurkat cell RNA spiked in. The subset denotes: FACS-sorted CD8+CD4-CCR7+CD45RA+ naive T cells. These receptor sequences come from a human donor in good health. Some libraries in this study had Jurkat cell RNA spiked in.

This clonotype has only a few counts. The rearrangement joins TRBV7-8 to TRBJ1-1, with D possibly matching TRBD1 (5 bases). The germline gives CDR1 SGHVS, CDR2 FQNEAQ. The CDR3 runs 14 residues. The V gene lost 1 base and the J gene lost 5 bases, with 11 bases spanning the gap. The CDR3 spells CASSLVSGATEAFF. The CDR3 nucleotides read TGTGCCAGCAGCTTAGTTTCCGGGGCAACTGAAGCTTTCTTT.

This clonotype was seen only a few times. The chain is built from TRBV9 and TRBJ2-3; 12 bases fit TRBD2. This CDR3 contains 17 residues. Germline CDR1 reads SGDLS; CDR2 reads YYNGEE. V shed 3 bases and J 2 bases; nucleotides not matched to a gene: 7. The CDR3 DNA is TGTGCCAGCAGCGGAGGACTAGCGGGGCCCCTCACAGATACGCAGTATTTT. Amino acids: CASSGGLAGPLTDTQYF.

Only a few counts were recorded for this clonotype. V usage is TRBV11-3 and J usage is TRBJ1-5; tentatively, D is TRBD1 (5 bases). The ends were cut back, 3 bases at V and 0 bases at J, with 15 bases in the middle. From germline, CDR1 is SGHNT and CDR2 YENEEA. The CDR3 extends over 17 amino acids. The CDR3: CASSFAGTANSNQPQHF. In DNA form, the CDR3 reads TGTGCCAGCAGCTTCGCCGGGACGGCGAATAGCAATCAGCCCCAGCATTTT.

The J gene is TRBJ2-7, the V gene TRBV28; no definite D call. V lost 3 bases to trimming and J lost 3 bases, with 12 bases between them. Germline CDR1 is MDHEN and CDR2 is SYDVKM. The CDR3 runs to 14 residues. For the CDR3, the DNA is TGTGCCAGCAGTTTGGGGATAATCCTCTACGAGCAGTACTTC. This encodes CASSLGIILYEQYF.

V and J are TRBV7-8 and TRBJ2-7, with 12 nucleotides matching TRBD2. The CDR3 is 14 residues long. V was pared by 5 bases and J by 6 bases, with 5 bases of the junction left unmatched. The V gene's germline CDR1 is SGHVS and CDR2 FQNEAQ. The CDR3 sequence: CASSLWGLAGEQYF. In nucleotides, the CDR3 is TGTGCCAGCAGCCTGTGGGGACTAGCGGGCGAGCAGTACTTC.

The rearrangement uses TRBV4-3 and TRBJ2-5, with 14 bases matching TRBD2. Germline V gene data show CDR1 as LGHNA and CDR2 as YSLEER. This CDR3 spans 17 amino acids. Losses at the gene ends were 2 bases for V and 5 bases for J; bases not matched to a gene: 7. The CDR3 coding sequence is TGCGCCAGCAGCCAACGACTAGCGGGAGGGCCGGCCGAGACCCAGTACTTC. This codes for CASSQRLAGGPAETQYF.

This clonotype occurred many times. The junction and the germline gene differ at one end; a read error may be behind it. V gene TRBV7-6 combines with J gene TRBJ2-7, with D tentatively TRBD2 (5 bases). Germline CDR1 is SGHVS and CDR2 is FNYEAQ. The length of the CDR3 is 13 residues. DNA for the CDR3: TGTGCCAGCAGCCTAGCCGATAAGTACGAGCAGTACTTC. Encoded protein: CASSLADKYEQYF.

This sequence joins TRBV4-2 and TRBJ2-1; 11 nucleotides line up with TRBD2. V trimming: 4 bases; J trimming: 4 bases; junction bases outside the gene matches: 12. The CDR3 has 18 amino acids. The germline V gene has CDR1 LGHNA and CDR2 YNFKEQ. The CDR3 DNA sequence: TGTGCCAGCAGCCCAGAGGTAGTAGCGGGAGGGCTATACAATGAGCAGTTCTTC. It specifies CASSPEVVAGGLYNEQFF.

The rearrangement joins TRBV4-1 to TRBJ2-7; 7 bases fit TRBD2. The CDR3 extends over 16 amino acids. The trim removed 2 bases at V and 2 bases at J, leaving 9 bases unmatched. Germline V gene lookup returns CDR1 MGHRA and CDR2 YSYEKL. The DNA of the CDR3 is TGCGCCAGCAGCCAATCGACGGGGGGAACGACCTACGAGCAGTACTTC. Amino acids: CASSQSTGGTTYEQYF.

This clonotype was recorded a few times. An end of the junction differs from the germline gene, which may be a read error. V and J are TRBV9 and TRBJ1-1; D not resolved. Looked up from germline, CDR1 is SGDLS and CDR2 is YYNGEE. There are 13 residues in the CDR3. The CDR3 loop reads CASSYGPNTEALF. The CDR3 DNA follows: TGTGCCAGCAGCTATGGACCGAACACTGAAGCTCTCTTT. Complete variable domain (other parts from reference TRBV9 and TRBJ1-1): DSGVTQTPKHLITATGQRVTLRCSPRSGDLSVYWYQQSLDQGLQFLIQYYNGEERAKGNILERFSAQQFPDLHSELNLSSLELGDSALYFCASSYGPNTEALFGQGTRLTVV.

This clonotype was recorded at least ten times. This sequence joins TRBV7-8 and TRBJ2-3; D gene uncertain. The germline V and J ends were trimmed by 0 bases and 0 bases, with 10 bases remaining between them. Germline V gene lookup returns CDR1 SGHVS and CDR2 FQNEAQ. This CDR3 has 16 residues. The CDR3 DNA sequence: TGTGCCAGCAGCTTAGCGTCCACCGGGAGCACAGATACGCAGTATTTT. Translated, it gives CASSLASTGSTDTQYF.

Many counts were recorded for this clonotype. This rearrangement joins TRBV7-9 to TRBJ2-3, with 8 bases lining up with TRBD1. Germline values: CDR1 SEHNR, CDR2 FQNEAQ (reference sequence). With V trimmed by 4 bases and J by 6 bases, 15 bases remained unmatched. The CDR3 runs 17 residues. CDR3 amino acids: CASSSPRTGFFMDTQYF. In DNA, the CDR3 is TGTGCCAGCAGCTCTCCCCGGACAGGGTTTTTTATGGATACGCAGTATTTT.

This clonotype was counted only a few times. The gene calls are TRBV6-2 or TRBV6-3 and TRBJ2-3, with 8 bases lining up with TRBD2. Germline loops: CDR1 MNHEY, CDR2 SVGEGT. Trimming cost V 5 bases and J 0 bases; bases outside gene matches: 4. This CDR3 is 15 amino acids long. CDR3 sequence: CASSPGGVSTDTQYF. The DNA for the CDR3 is TGTGCCAGCAGTCCCGGGGGGGTCAGCACAGATACGCAGTATTTT.

This clonotype has only a few counts. Possible read error: a much larger clone is one base away. V and J are TRBV7-2 and TRBJ2-7; D is undetermined. CDR1 is SGHTA, CDR2 FQGNSA, per germline. This CDR3 spans 12 amino acids. CDR3 DNA: TGTGCCAGCTCGACGGGCTCCTACGGGCAGTACTTC. Protein sequence: CASSTGSYGQYF.

This clonotype was detected a few times. DNA for the CDR3: TGTGCCAGCAGTAAACTTCCGGAAAATGTCGACAATGAGCAGTTCTTC. This gives the protein CASSKLPENVDNEQFF. The chain uses TRBV6-2 or TRBV6-3 and TRBJ2-1; D ambiguous. CDR1 MNHEY and CDR2 SVGEGT come from the germline V gene. CDR3 size: 16 residues. With 5 bases removed from V and 5 bases from J, the gap between germline ends came to 19 bases.

As regards this clonotype: A read error may explain this, as a much larger clone is one base away. The chain links TRBV4-1 to TRBJ2-3; D is undetermined. CDR3 length equals 14 residues. Germline-derived CDR1 and CDR2 are MGHRA and YSYEKL. The chain's CDR3 is CARSPPGSTDTQYF. The CDR3 nucleotides read TGCGCCCGCAGCCCGCCCGGTAGCACAGATACGCAGTATTTT.

The chain is built from TRBV4-1 and TRBJ2-2; TRBD1 matches 8 bases. CDR3 length: 16 amino acids. CDR1 is MGHRA, CDR2 YSYEKL, per germline. After removal of 7 bases from V and 4 bases from J, the junction contained 11 bases not matched to a gene. In nucleotides, the CDR3 is TGCGCCAGCATCGACAAACTCCAGGGGGCCACCGGGGAGCTGTTTTTT. Translated, it gives CASIDKLQGATGELFF.

In nucleotides, the CDR3 is TGTGCCAGCAGGCCAGCGGGTTTCTCGTACAATGAGCAGTTCTTC. This translates into CASRPAGFSYNEQFF. The chain combines TRBV2 with TRBJ2-1; D possibly corresponds to TRBD2 (6 bases). Germline V gene data show CDR1 as SNHLY and CDR2 as FYNNEI. V was pared by 6 bases and J by 4 bases, with 16 bases between. CDR3 length: 15 amino acids.

Details on this clonotype: A read error may be the cause here, since a much bigger clone is one base away. The chain joins TRBV7-9 to TRBJ1-4; D remains ambiguous. This CDR3 region has 15 residues. Per germline, CDR1 SEHNR and CDR2 FQNEAQ (reference sequence). V shed 1 base and J shed 5 bases, with 11 bases lying between them. CDR3 sequence reads: CASSLGPGWNEKLFF. The CDR3 nucleotides read TGTGCCAGCAGCTTAGGACCGGGTTGGAATGAAAAACTGTTTTTT.

Concerning this clonotype itself: A junction boundary mismatches the germline segment, possibly from a read error. The gene calls are TRBV11-2 and TRBJ2-7; TRBD1 aligns across 9 bases. CDR1 and CDR2 (germline): SGHAT, FQNNGV. There are 14 residues in the CDR3. The CDR3 here is CASSHGTGSYAQYF. Written as DNA, the CDR3 is TGTGCCAGCAGCCACGGGACAGGGTCCTACGCGCAGTACTTC. Looking up the rest from reference TRBV11-2 and TRBJ2-7 gives the full variable domain: EAGVAQSPRYKIIEKRQSVAFWCNPISGHATLYWYQQILGQGPKLLIQFQNNGVVDDSQLPKDRFSAERLKGVDSTLKIQPAKLEDSAVYLCASSHGTGSYAQYFGPGTRLTVT.

The genes are TRBV27 and TRBJ2-5; D ambiguous. This CDR3 has 14 residues. Trimming removed 3 bases from V and 3 bases from J, with 11 bases in between. Looked up from germline, CDR1 is MNHEY and CDR2 is SMNVEV (reference sequence). The CDR3 spells CASSFLGSEETQYF. The DNA of the CDR3 is TGTGCCAGCAGTTTTTTGGGCTCCGAAGAGACCCAGTACTTC.

This clonotype turned up a few times. The J gene is TRBJ1-2, the V gene TRBV29-1; no firm D call. V gave up 1 base and J gave up 3 bases, with 3 bases separating them. The CDR3 loop spans 11 amino acids. Germline CDR1 is SQVTM and CDR2 is ANQGSEA. In nucleotides, the CDR3 is TGCAGCGTTGAAGCTGACTATGGCTACACCTTC. As protein: CSVEADYGYTF.